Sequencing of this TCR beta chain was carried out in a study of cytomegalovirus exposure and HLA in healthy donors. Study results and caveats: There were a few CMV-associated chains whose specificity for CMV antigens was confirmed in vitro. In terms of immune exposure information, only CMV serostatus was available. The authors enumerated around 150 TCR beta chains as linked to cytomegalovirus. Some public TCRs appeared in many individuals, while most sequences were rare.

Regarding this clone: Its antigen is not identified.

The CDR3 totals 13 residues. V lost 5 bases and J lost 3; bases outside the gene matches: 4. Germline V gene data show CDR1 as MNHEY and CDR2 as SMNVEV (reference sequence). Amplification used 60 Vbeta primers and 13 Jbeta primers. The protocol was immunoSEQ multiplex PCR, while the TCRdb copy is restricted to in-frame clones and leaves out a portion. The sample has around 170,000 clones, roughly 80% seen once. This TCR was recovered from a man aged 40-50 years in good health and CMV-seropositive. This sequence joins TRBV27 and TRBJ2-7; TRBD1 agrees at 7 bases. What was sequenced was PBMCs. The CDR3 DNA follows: TGTGCCAGCAGTGACAGGGTACGCTACGAGCAGTACTTC. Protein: CASSDRVRYEQYF.